The 22 T cell receptor beta chains below come from one sample, sequenced in a study of identical twins. Each CDR3 protein gets one entry after TCRdb re-called the 5' RACE reads with MiXCR. The sample yields 540,000 or so distinct CDR3 sequences, 20% to 25% seen once. These data were also reused for a study on yellow fever vaccine responses in identical twins.

Sequencing was performed on CD4+ T cells sorted from blood. The receptors were gathered from a woman under 30 in good health.

CDR3 DNA sequence: TGTGCCAGCAGTTTACCGCGACAGGGTTTGAGCCGGGAGCTGTTTTTT. This translates into CASSLPRQGLSRELFF. This rearrangement joins TRBV12-3 or TRBV12-4 to TRBJ2-2; TRBD1 matches at 7 bases. CDR3 length: 16 amino acids. V lost 2 bases, J lost 9 bases, and 12 bases stayed unmatched.

This clonotype was counted a few times. This sequence joins TRBV10-3 and TRBJ2-1; D gene uncertain. The CDR3 covers 12 residues. V shed 0 bases and J shed 14 bases, with 11 bases lying between them. CDR1 and CDR2 (germline): ENHRY, SYGVKD. Written as DNA, the CDR3 is TGTGCCATCAGTGAGTCGGAAGCTAAAAAGTTCTTC. Translated: CAISESEAKKFF.

The sample holds a few counts of this clonotype. At one end the junction does not follow the germline gene, possibly because of a read error. This chain connects TRBV20-1 to TRBJ2-3; no clear D. Germline CDR1 reads DFQATT; CDR2 reads SNEGSKA (reference sequence). The CDR3 spans 14 residues. The CDR3 DNA reads as TGCAGTGCTCGAGAAACCCGTCTAGTCGATACGCAGTATTTT. It translates to CSARETRLVDTQYF.

This clonotype occurred once. CDR3 loop: CASSQTGGNEKLFF. The CDR3 DNA reads as TGTGCCAGCAGCCAGACAGGGGGGAATGAAAAACTGTTTTTT. The V call is TRBV3-1, the J call TRBJ1-4; 9 nucleotides match TRBD1. The V and J ends lost 3 bases and 5 bases, in that order; junction bases with no gene match: 1. The CDR3 has 14 residues. Germline V CDR1 and CDR2: LGHDT, YNNKEL (reference sequence). Drawing the rest from reference TRBV3-1 and TRBJ1-4, the complete variable domain is DTAVSQTPKYLVTQMGNDKSIKCEQNLGHDTMYWYKQDSKKFLKIMFSYNNKELIINETVPNRFSPKSPDKAHLNLHINSLELGDSAVYFCASSQTGGNEKLFFGSGTQLSVL.

For the CDR3, the DNA is TGTGCCAGCAGTGCTCCAGGCGTTGGGGGAGGGACCCAGTACTTC. This codes for CASSAPGVGGGTQYF. V usage is TRBV27 and J usage is TRBJ2-5; D perhaps matches TRBD2 (6 bases). This CDR3 region has 15 residues. CDR1 is MNHEY, CDR2 SMNVEV, per germline (reference sequence). Between the trimmed V and J ends, which lost 5 bases and 7 bases, there was a span of 20 bases.

This chain links TRBV12-3 or TRBV12-4 with TRBJ1-1; 7 nucleotides line up with TRBD1. CDR3 length: 15 residues. V lost 6 bases and J lost 1; bases outside the gene matches: 8. CDR3 coding DNA: TGTGCCAGCAGCCCGACCGGGACAGCGAACACTGAAGCTTTCTTT. It yields the protein CASSPTGTANTEAFF.

The chain recombines TRBV11-2 with TRBJ2-1; 9 bases agree with TRBD1. The CDR3 contains 15 residues. Germline CDR1 reads SGHAT; CDR2 reads FQNNGV. Trimming at V came to 3 bases and at J to 8 bases, leaving 8 bases not matched to a gene. CDR3 amino acids: CASSLWGQGYDEQFF. The CDR3 DNA reads TGTGCCAGCAGCTTGTGGGGACAGGGATATGATGAGCAGTTCTTC.

This chain links TRBV3-1 with TRBJ2-1; D call uncertain. V was pared by 1 base and J by 7 bases, with 11 bases between. Germline V gene data show CDR1 as LGHDT and CDR2 as YNNKEL (reference sequence). This CDR3 has 14 residues. In DNA, the CDR3 is TGTGCCAGCAGCCAAGGGTGGGTAGGGAATGAGCAGTTCTTC. Its translation: CASSQGWVGNEQFF.

This clonotype occurred a few times. The J gene is TRBJ2-1, the V gene TRBV27; the match to TRBD2 covers 7 bases. The germline gives CDR1 MNHEY, CDR2 SMNVEV (reference sequence). The trim removed 7 bases at V and 2 bases at J, leaving 11 bases unmatched. There are 16 residues in the CDR3. CDR3 region: CASNIFRLAPYNEQFF. CDR3 nucleotide sequence: TGTGCCAGCAATATATTCCGACTAGCACCCTACAATGAGCAGTTCTTC.

This chain joins TRBV7-9 and TRBJ1-2; no clear D. Germline V gene data show CDR1 as SEHNR and CDR2 as FQNEAQ (reference sequence). The length of the CDR3 is 13 residues. The V gene lost 1 base and the J gene lost 3 bases, with 6 bases spanning the gap. CDR3: CASSLEGHYGYTF. CDR3 in DNA: TGTGCCAGCAGCTTAGAAGGCCACTATGGCTACACCTTC.

The sample holds a few counts of this clonotype. V usage is TRBV7-8 and J usage is TRBJ2-2; TRBD1 matches at 9 bases. Germline V gene sequence: CDR1 SGHVS, CDR2 FQNEAQ. V lost 8 bases to trimming and J lost 6 bases; unmatched junction nucleotides: 4. The CDR3 covers 13 residues. The CDR3 region is CASEQGASGELFF. For the CDR3, the DNA is TGTGCCAGCGAACAGGGGGCGTCCGGGGAGCTGTTTTTT.

The chain joins TRBV2 to TRBJ2-3, with D maybe TRBD2 (6 bases). With 10 bases removed from V and 1 base from J, the gap between germline ends came to 24 bases. The germline V gene has CDR1 SNHLY and CDR2 FYNNEI. This CDR3 contains 17 residues. The CDR3 reads CAICFGLGGLRTDTQYF. The CDR3 DNA sequence: TGTGCCATCTGTTTCGGTTTGGGGGGACTGCGCACAGATACGCAGTATTTT.

This clonotype showed up just once. The chain uses TRBV24-1 and TRBJ2-2, with D perhaps TRBD1 or TRBD2 (5 bases each). The CDR3 has 21 amino acids. V dropped 5 bases and J dropped 0 bases, with 27 bases sitting between them. CDR1 and CDR2 from the germline V gene are KGHDR and SFDVKD. The CDR3 DNA reads as TGTGCCACCAGTGTGGGGCTTTGGGGGTTGGAAGACGCCCCGAACACCGGGGAGCTGTTTTTT. This sequence encodes CATSVGLWGLEDAPNTGELFF.

This clonotype came up a few times. V and J are TRBV18 and TRBJ2-3; 7 positions agree with TRBD2. This CDR3 is built from 16 residues. Trimming at V came to 2 bases and at J to 4 bases, leaving 9 bases not matched to a gene. Germline V gene data show CDR1 as KGHSH and CDR2 as LQKENI. CDR3 in amino acids: CASSPALREIADTQYF. The CDR3 DNA is TGTGCCAGCTCACCAGCCTTGCGGGAGATCGCAGATACGCAGTATTTT.

The chain is built from TRBV5-1 and TRBJ2-1, with 14 positions matching TRBD2. Germline CDR1 and CDR2: SGHRS and YFSETQ. This CDR3 region has 16 residues. J lost 6 bases, V lost 4 bases, and 6 bases had no gene match. DNA for the CDR3: TGCGCCAGCAGCCCGGGACTAGCGGGGGCCGTCAATGAGCAGTTCTTC. This encodes CASSPGLAGAVNEQFF.

The CDR3 DNA sequence: TGTGCCAGCAGCTCCAGGAACGAAGAGACCCAGTACTTC. Protein sequence: CASSSRNEETQYF. This rearrangement joins TRBV7-3 to TRBJ2-5; D gene unclear. CDR3 length: 13 residues. Per germline, CDR1 SGHTA and CDR2 FQGTGA. V was clipped by 4 bases and J by 3 bases, with 9 bases between them.

This clonotype was recorded a few times. The chain carries TRBV5-1 and TRBJ2-5; TRBD2 matches at 9 bases. The CDR3 length is 14 residues. Per germline, CDR1 SGHRS and CDR2 YFSETQ. The V gene end was trimmed by 3 bases and the J gene end by 5 bases; junction bases not matched to a gene: 5. CDR3 DNA sequence: TGCGCCAGCAGCTCCGGGACTAGCTCGGAGACCCAGTACTTC. This codes for CASSSGTSSETQYF.

This chain joins TRBV3-1 and TRBJ2-7; D gene uncertain. Trimming removed 1 base from V and 12 bases from J, with 13 bases in between. The germline V gene encodes CDR1 LGHDT and CDR2 YNNKEL (reference sequence). CDR3 length: 12 amino acids. The CDR3: CASSQAPTPVYF. The CDR3 nucleotides are TGTGCCAGCAGCCAAGCCCCGACCCCGGTGTACTTC.

The genes are TRBV7-8 and TRBJ1-1; D perhaps matches TRBD1 (5 bases). CDR1 is SGHVS, CDR2 FQNEAQ, per germline. There are 15 residues in the CDR3. V lost 1 base to trimming and J lost 2 bases, with 11 bases between them. Written as DNA, the CDR3 is TGTGCCAGCAGCTTAGTACAGGCCAAAAACACTGAAGCTTTCTTT. Amino acid sequence: CASSLVQAKNTEAFF.

V is TRBV27 and J is TRBJ1-2; 9 bases are shared with TRBD1. J lost 6 bases, V lost 4 bases, and 9 bases had no gene match. CDR1 and CDR2 from the germline V gene are MNHEY and SMNVEV (reference sequence). CDR3 size: 15 residues. CDR3 amino acids: CASSYRQGVRDGYTF. CDR3 in DNA: TGTGCCAGCAGTTATCGACAGGGGGTAAGGGATGGCTACACCTTC.

There are a few counts of this clonotype. The gene calls are TRBV19 and TRBJ2-6; 9 positions match TRBD1. The CDR3 extends over 17 amino acids. The trim removed 5 bases at V and 1 base at J, leaving 6 bases unmatched. The germline CDR1 and CDR2 sequences are LNHDA and SQIVND (reference sequence). CDR3 sequence: CASSRDRASSGANVLTF. CDR3 nucleotides: TGTGCCAGTAGTCGGGACAGGGCTTCATCTGGGGCCAACGTCCTGACTTTC.

This clonotype was found a few times. The chain recombines TRBV12-3 or TRBV12-4 with TRBJ1-4, with TRBD1 matching over 8 bases. This CDR3 comprises 14 residues. The ends lost 8 bases at V and 7 bases at J; junction bases unmatched: 9. The CDR3 DNA follows: TGTGCCAGCTCACAGGGGGGCTCCATTGAAAAACTGTTTTTT. Translated, it gives CASSQGGSIEKLFF.